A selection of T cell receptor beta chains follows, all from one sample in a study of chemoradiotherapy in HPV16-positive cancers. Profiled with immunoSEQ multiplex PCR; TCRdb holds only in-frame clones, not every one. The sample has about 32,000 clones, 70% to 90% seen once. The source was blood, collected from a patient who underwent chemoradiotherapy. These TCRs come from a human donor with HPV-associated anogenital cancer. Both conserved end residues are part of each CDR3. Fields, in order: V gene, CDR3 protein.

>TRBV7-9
CASNLPTGHTEAFF
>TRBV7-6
CASSLGRTSGSQETQYF
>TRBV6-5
CASTGERGYTF
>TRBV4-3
CASSQELVDRDAGELFF
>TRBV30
CAWGGDRGYNEQFF
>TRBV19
CASSLGGQGGRGYTF
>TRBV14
CASSPGLYNEQFF
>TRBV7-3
CASSLSGSSYNEQFF
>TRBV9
CASSVGVGQETQYF
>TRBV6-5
CASSPLPGGNQPQHF
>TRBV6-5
CASRTPGGYEQYF
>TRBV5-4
CASSPGTFEGGQYF
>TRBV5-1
CASSHRDANTEAFF
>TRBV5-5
CASSLLDSRTDTQYF
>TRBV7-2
CAGGRPNTGELFF
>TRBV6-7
CASSPASATEAFF
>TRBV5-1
CASSLDTGNSGANVLTF
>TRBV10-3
CAISPNPGETQYF
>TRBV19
CASSQLAGGTDTQYF
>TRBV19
CASSLTLSRVNTEAFF
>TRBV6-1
CASSTQYNEQFF
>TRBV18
CASSPRGTSTDTQYF